A selection of T cell receptor beta chains follows, all from one sample in a study of T-cell reconstitution after alpha-beta-depleted transplantation in children. A single record per CDR3 protein comes from TCRdb applying MiXCR to the PCR reads. The sample includes roughly 400,000 distinct CDR3 sequences, approximately 20% seen only once; the top ten take around 4%. Sequencing used PBMCs from the stem cell graft donor, obtained from the stem cell graft. These receptors came from a human donor who donated a stem cell graft to a child with acute myeloid leukemia. Both conserved end residues are part of each CDR3. The D gene is left open where the match is weak. Clone size is shown for a subset of rows, as once, few, many or a class of expanded clone.

clone_size: -
d_call: TRBD2
v_call: TRBV7-8
j_call: TRBJ2-1
cdr3_nt: TGTGCCAGCAGCTCCTCAGCGGGAGTGGTCTACAATGAGCAGTTCTTC
cdr3_aa: CASSSSAGVVYNEQFF

clone_size: -
d_call: -
v_call: TRBV11-2
j_call: TRBJ2-1
cdr3_nt: TGTGCCAGCAGCTTTACGGGTAATGAGCAGTTCTTC
cdr3_aa: CASSFTGNEQFF

clone_size: few
d_call: TRBD2
v_call: TRBV27
j_call: TRBJ2-5
cdr3_nt: TGTGCCAGCAGTTTATCGTGGTCGGGTACGACTAGCGGGAGTTGGGAGACCCAGTACTTC
cdr3_aa: CASSLSWSGTTSGSWETQYF

clone_size: few
d_call: TRBD1
v_call: TRBV5-1
j_call: TRBJ1-1
cdr3_nt: TGCGCCAGCAGCAGAACAGGGGGTCCAGGCACTGAAGCTTTCTTT
cdr3_aa: CASSRTGGPGTEAFF

clone_size: -
d_call: TRBD1
v_call: TRBV10-3
j_call: TRBJ2-5
cdr3_nt: TGTGCCATCAGTGAGTCCAGGGGGCAGGAGACCCAGTACTTC
cdr3_aa: CAISESRGQETQYF

clone_size: many
d_call: -
v_call: TRBV28
j_call: TRBJ2-7
cdr3_nt: TGTGCCACCATAGCGACCAGCTCCTACGAGCAGTACTTC
cdr3_aa: CATIATSSYEQYF

clone_size: few
d_call: -
v_call: TRBV7-2
j_call: TRBJ2-2
cdr3_nt: TGTGCCAGCAGCTTTTCAAACGGGGAGCTGTTTTTT
cdr3_aa: CASSFSNGELFF

clone_size: few
d_call: -
v_call: TRBV12-3/TRBV12-4
j_call: TRBJ2-1
cdr3_nt: TGTGCCAGCAGCATTCCTCCCGCTAATGATGAGCAGTTCTTC
cdr3_aa: CASSIPPANDEQFF

clone_size: -
d_call: TRBD2
v_call: TRBV29-1
j_call: TRBJ2-3
cdr3_nt: TGCAGCGTCTTACGGTCTAGCGGGATGGTTGGTACGCAGTATTTT
cdr3_aa: CSVLRSSGMVGTQYF

clone_size: -
d_call: TRBD2
v_call: TRBV20-1
j_call: TRBJ2-7
cdr3_nt: TGCAGTGCCCAGGCCCCGGGACTAGCGAGGAGAGACGAGCAGTACTTC
cdr3_aa: CSAQAPGLARRDEQYF

clone_size: -
d_call: -
v_call: TRBV6-1
j_call: TRBJ2-5
cdr3_nt: TGTGCCAGCAGGGGACCGGGCCAAGAGACCCAGTACTTC
cdr3_aa: CASRGPGQETQYF

clone_size: few
d_call: TRBD1
v_call: TRBV18
j_call: TRBJ2-7
cdr3_nt: TGTGCCAGCTCACCACCGACAGGGGTCCCCTACGAGCAGTACTTC
cdr3_aa: CASSPPTGVPYEQYF

clone_size: -
d_call: TRBD2
v_call: TRBV20-1
j_call: TRBJ2-5
cdr3_nt: TGCAGTGCTCCTAGACTAGCGGGAGGGCCTGGGGAGACCCAGTACTTC
cdr3_aa: CSAPRLAGGPGETQYF

clone_size: few
d_call: TRBD1
v_call: TRBV24-1
j_call: TRBJ2-5
cdr3_nt: TGTGCCACCAGTGAACCGGGACAGGGCTCCCAAGAGACCCAGTACTTC
cdr3_aa: CATSEPGQGSQETQYF

clone_size: -
d_call: TRBD1
v_call: TRBV12-3/TRBV12-4
j_call: TRBJ2-1
cdr3_nt: TGTGCCAGCAGTTATTCCGGGACAGGGGGTAATGAGCAGTTCTTC
cdr3_aa: CASSYSGTGGNEQFF

clone_size: few
d_call: -
v_call: TRBV20-1
j_call: TRBJ2-1
cdr3_nt: TGCAGTGCAGGGGCTCCGGGAATTTACAATGAGCAGTTCTTC
cdr3_aa: CSAGAPGIYNEQFF

clone_size: many
d_call: -
v_call: TRBV20-1
j_call: TRBJ2-1
cdr3_nt: TGCAGTGCATCCAGGCACAATGAGCAGTTCTTC
cdr3_aa: CSASRHNEQFF

clone_size: -
d_call: -
v_call: TRBV11-1
j_call: TRBJ2-7
cdr3_nt: TGTGCCAGCAGCTTAGGGGGGCTCGGTGGAGAGCAGTACTTC
cdr3_aa: CASSLGGLGGEQYF

clone_size: -
d_call: -
v_call: TRBV10-3
j_call: TRBJ2-7
cdr3_nt: TGTGCCATCAGTGGGCGGTTAGACCTTCCATCCTACGAGCAGTACTTC
cdr3_aa: CAISGRLDLPSYEQYF

clone_size: -
d_call: -
v_call: TRBV12-3/TRBV12-4
j_call: TRBJ2-7
cdr3_nt: TGTGCCAGCAGTTTAGGCCTAGCTTTCTACGAGCAGTACTTC
cdr3_aa: CASSLGLAFYEQYF

clone_size: few
d_call: -
v_call: TRBV4-1
j_call: TRBJ2-1
cdr3_nt: TGCGCCAGCAGCCAAGATCGAGTGGGTGAGCAGTTCTTC
cdr3_aa: CASSQDRVGEQFF

clone_size: few
d_call: TRBD1
v_call: TRBV12-3/TRBV12-4
j_call: TRBJ2-7
cdr3_nt: TGTGCCAGCACCTTCAGGGGGCGATACGAGCAGTACTTC
cdr3_aa: CASTFRGRYEQYF

clone_size: -
d_call: TRBD2
v_call: TRBV20-1
j_call: TRBJ2-7
cdr3_nt: TGCAGTGCTAGAGCCCGAGGGCCTACTAGCGGCCTCCCTTGGGAGCAGTACTTC
cdr3_aa: CSARARGPTSGLPWEQYF

clone_size: few
d_call: TRBD1
v_call: TRBV20-1
j_call: TRBJ2-7
cdr3_nt: TGCAGTGCCAGACCCTTACCGGGACAGGGGTTCGCGGGCTACGAGCAGTACTTC
cdr3_aa: CSARPLPGQGFAGYEQYF

clone_size: many
d_call: TRBD2
v_call: TRBV20-1
j_call: TRBJ2-7
cdr3_nt: TGCAGTGCTAGCCCTCTACTAGCGGGCCCAATTCAGCAGTACTTC
cdr3_aa: CSASPLLAGPIQQYF

clone_size: -
d_call: TRBD2
v_call: TRBV20-1
j_call: TRBJ2-1
cdr3_nt: TGCAGTGCTAGAGCCCCGGGGACTAGCGGGTCCTACAATGAGCAGTTCTTC
cdr3_aa: CSARAPGTSGSYNEQFF

clone_size: few
d_call: TRBD1
v_call: TRBV5-1
j_call: TRBJ2-7
cdr3_nt: TGCGCCAGCAGCTTGGCGGGGACAGCGAACTACGAGCAGTACTTC
cdr3_aa: CASSLAGTANYEQYF

clone_size: few
d_call: TRBD1
v_call: TRBV20-1
j_call: TRBJ1-4
cdr3_nt: TGCAGTGCTAGTGGGGGACAGTCTAATGAAAAACTGTTTTTT
cdr3_aa: CSASGGQSNEKLFF

clone_size: -
d_call: -
v_call: TRBV12-3/TRBV12-4
j_call: TRBJ2-3
cdr3_nt: TGTGCCAGCACCACACCAGGGTTGTCAGATACGCAGTATTTT
cdr3_aa: CASTTPGLSDTQYF

clone_size: few
d_call: TRBD1
v_call: TRBV24-1
j_call: TRBJ2-1
cdr3_nt: TGTGCCACCAGTGGTGGGACAGGAGGCTCCTACAATGAGCAGTTCTTC
cdr3_aa: CATSGGTGGSYNEQFF

clone_size: once
d_call: -
v_call: TRBV24-1
j_call: TRBJ1-5
cdr3_nt: TGTGCCACCAGCCCTCCAGGGCAGAGCAATCAGCCCCAGCATTTT
cdr3_aa: CATSPPGQSNQPQHF

clone_size: -
d_call: TRBD2
v_call: TRBV20-1
j_call: TRBJ2-5
cdr3_nt: TGCAGTGCTAGCCCTAGCGGGAGATTGGAGACCCAGTACTTC
cdr3_aa: CSASPSGRLETQYF

clone_size: -
d_call: -
v_call: TRBV27
j_call: TRBJ2-7
cdr3_nt: TGTGCCAGCAGCCATACTAGCTACCACGAGCAGTACTTC
cdr3_aa: CASSHTSYHEQYF

clone_size: -
d_call: TRBD2
v_call: TRBV20-1
j_call: TRBJ2-5
cdr3_nt: TGCAGTGCTGACCCCGGGACTAGCAAGGAGACCCAGTACTTC
cdr3_aa: CSADPGTSKETQYF

clone_size: -
d_call: -
v_call: TRBV12-3/TRBV12-4
j_call: TRBJ1-3
cdr3_nt: TGTGCCAGCAGTTTTGGTGCGAGCTCTGGAAACACCATATATTTT
cdr3_aa: CASSFGASSGNTIYF